The rows below give T cell receptor beta chains drawn from one sample of a study of tumor-infiltrating lymphocytes in primary liver carcinoma. TCRdb re-analysed the multiplex PCR reads in MiXCR, keeping a single row per CDR3 protein. Found here are approximately 310,000 distinct CDR3 sequences, 60% to 80% of them singletons; the top ten hold roughly 9%. Input material: peripheral blood. The source is a man aged 40-49 years with primary liver carcinoma and hepatitis B virus infection. CDR3s leave out the opening cysteine and the closing phenylalanine or tryptophan.

TRBJ2-1	TRBV6-2/TRBV6-3	ANRLSSYNEQF
TRBJ2-1	TRBV4-2	ASSQTEPYNEQF
TRBJ2-7	TRBV4-3	ASSQEVDREQY
TRBJ2-4	TRBV29-1	RELGPKNIQY
TRBJ2-1	TRBV14	ASSQEYRLAGLSEQF
TRBJ2-7	TRBV12-3/TRBV12-4	ASSPLGSAGMGSYEQH
TRBJ1-2	TRBV29-1	SASDRVLGCYT
TRBJ1-2	TRBV7-9	ASSFLDLGESGYT
TRBJ2-1	TRBV14	ASSQEILAGRNEQF
TRBJ2-3	TRBV6-2/TRBV6-3	ASSRQGTNTQY
TRBJ2-3	TRBV14	ASSQWGDTQY
TRBJ2-5	TRBV4-2	ASSRDRVETQY
TRBJ1-3	TRBV5-6	AGSFRGAGNTIY
TRBJ1-5	TRBV30	AWSSDWGQPQH
TRBJ2-5	TRBV29-1	SVEEGDQETQC
TRBJ2-2	TRBV5-1	ASSWPKGTGGPFGELF
TRBJ2-2	TRBV5-5	ASSLVFTGRVHAGELF
TRBJ2-5	TRBV12-3/TRBV12-4	ASSTLRDGLGETQY
TRBJ2-5	TRBV7-8	ASSPGQQGEAQY
TRBJ1-5	TRBV6-2/TRBV6-3	ASSQGLNQPQH
TRBJ2-1	TRBV5-1	ASSIGLAGEGDEQF
TRBJ2-3	TRBV4-2	ASSPKAVPADTQY
TRBJ2-1	TRBV10-3	AISERAGSDEQF
TRBJ2-1	TRBV6-5	ASSYSGLVERRGEQF
TRBJ2-1	TRBV28	ANSTYNEQF
TRBJ2-2	TRBV5-4	ASSSGQGEMIGELF
TRBJ2-1	TRBV5-1	ASGTSGSTYNEQF
TRBJ1-2	TRBV14	ANSRQGEYGYT
TRBJ1-1	TRBV13	ASSLEQGRVTEAL
TRBJ2-7	TRBV5-1	ASSLDRGLSYEQY
TRBJ1-4	TRBV28	ASRAPGATNEKLF
TRBJ2-3	TRBV30	AWSSASGRVDTQY
TRBJ1-1	TRBV5-5	VSSLVPGDTEAF
TRBJ2-7	TRBV4-2	ASSQVDSTYYELY
TRBJ2-3	TRBV6-2/TRBV6-3	ASSPSRRGADTHY
TRBJ1-2	TRBV28	VSMDSGQGTGGYT
TRBJ2-3	TRBV5-6	SSSSANTDTQY